In its sample, the clone carrying this TCR beta chain was seen many times. The antigen remains unidentified. Arm-PCR of CDR3 regions with iRepertoire HTBI primers generated TCR beta libraries. TCRdb reanalysed the multiplex PCR reads using MiXCR and keeps one entry per CDR3 protein. This sample has some 500,000 distinct CDR3 sequences, with approximately 16% found just once. This sample's time point: newly diagnosed GD, antithyroid drugs for less than 3 months. PBMC-derived RNA was used for the TCR library. The source of the sample is a study of regulatory T cells in long-lasting Graves disease. Whole-study findings and limits: The TCR repertoire of persistent Graves' patients was less diverse than that of newly diagnosed ones.

The V gene's germline CDR1 is SGHAT and CDR2 FQNNGV. CDR3 size: 12 residues. V lost 1 base and J 11 bases, leaving 9 bases between the germline ends. These data also featured in a second study, about T cells in Graves' hyperthyroidism and ophthalmopathy.

The receptor comes from a woman aged 35-60 years with Graves disease. Sequenced here: peripheral blood mononuclear cells (PBMCs), sampled at new diagnosis, from a patient treated with antithyroid drugs. The chain carries TRBV11-2 and TRBJ2-1; D is undetermined. The CDR3 region is CASSLGSEQQFF. The CDR3, as DNA: TGTGCCAGCAGCTTAGGCTCAGAGCAGCAGTTCTTC.